A single sample is the source of the 8 T cell receptor beta chains below, sequenced in a study of cytomegalovirus exposure and HLA in healthy donors. Method: immunoSEQ multiplex PCR; TCRdb's copy keeps in-frame clones and lacks some. The sample comprises over 200,000 clones, 88% of which are singletons, and roughly 3% rests with the top ten. The sequencing sample was made of PBMCs. All receptors derive from a young woman in good health and CMV-seronegative.

The rearrangement joins TRBV11-3 to TRBJ2-2, with a tentative D call TRBD1 (6 bases). Trimming removed 5 bases at V and 0 bases at J, with 13 bases between. This CDR3 has 16 amino acids. CDR1 and CDR2 (germline): SGHNT, YENEEA. The DNA of the CDR3 is TGTGCCAGCAGCCCGGACAGCAACACGAACACCGGGGAGCTGTTTTTT. Protein: CASSPDSNTNTGELFF.

V gene TRBV9 combines with J gene TRBJ2-3; 8 bases map to TRBD2. This CDR3 has 17 residues. Losses at the gene ends were 3 bases for V and 3 bases for J; bases not matched to a gene: 12. CDR1 and CDR2 from the germline V gene are SGDLS and YYNGEE. For the CDR3, the DNA is TGTGCCAGCAGCGGAATCCCAGTCTCGGGAGGGACAGATACGCAGTATTTT. Encoded protein: CASSGIPVSGGTDTQYF.

This sequence joins TRBV10-3 and TRBJ2-2; 7 bases fit TRBD1. With 9 bases clipped from V and 3 bases from J, the junction kept 10 bases outside the gene matches. Germline values: CDR1 ENHRY, CDR2 SYGVKD. The CDR3 has 15 residues. Here the CDR3 reads CAIRDSNSHTGELFF. In DNA form, the CDR3 reads TGTGCCATACGGGACAGCAACTCCCACACCGGGGAGCTGTTTTTT.

The gene calls are TRBV7-3 and TRBJ2-3; 9 nucleotides match TRBD2. The CDR3 covers 16 residues. Losses at the gene ends were 1 base for V and 1 base for J; bases not matched to a gene: 3. Germline CDR1 reads SGHTA; CDR2 reads FQGTGA. The CDR3 DNA reads TGTGCCAGCAGCTTAAACCTAGCGGGACGCACAGATACGCAGTATTTT. Its translation is CASSLNLAGRTDTQYF.

The V call is TRBV11-2, the J call TRBJ1-2; perhaps TRBD1 as D (6 bases). This CDR3 has 16 residues. From germline, CDR1 is SGHAT and CDR2 FQNNGV. V lost 0 bases, J lost 3 bases, and 14 bases lay in between. The CDR3 reads CASSLDLGGAYYGYTF. DNA for the CDR3: TGTGCCAGCAGCTTAGACCTAGGGGGGGCTTACTATGGCTACACCTTC.

This chain joins TRBV28 and TRBJ2-1; unclear D gene. Per the germline V gene, CDR1 is MDHEN and CDR2 is SYDVKM. The length of the CDR3 is 13 residues. The V gene lost 8 bases and the J gene lost 7 bases, with 15 bases spanning the gap. DNA for the CDR3: TGTGCCAGCGAAGCTCCAACGTCGAATGAGCAGTTCTTC. It yields the protein CASEAPTSNEQFF.

The chain employs TRBV6-1 and TRBJ2-7; D remains ambiguous. This CDR3 has 12 residues. The V gene's germline CDR1 is MNHNS and CDR2 SASEGT. Trimming cost V 2 bases and J 4 bases, with 6 bases left between them. CDR3 in amino acids: CASSEYGYEQYF. CDR3 in DNA: TGTGCCAGCAGTGAATACGGTTACGAGCAGTACTTC.

This clone was seen a single time. The chain links TRBV7-6 to TRBJ2-1; 9 nucleotides line up with TRBD2. This CDR3 has 16 amino acids. The trim removed 4 bases at V and 1 base at J, leaving 5 bases unmatched. Germline V gene data show CDR1 as SGHVS and CDR2 as FNYEAQ. The CDR3 DNA reads as TGTGCCAGCAGCTCATTAGCGGGAGCTTCCTACAATGAGCAGTTCTTC. Its protein is CASSSLAGASYNEQFF. Combining the CDR3 with reference TRBV7-6 and TRBJ2-1 gives the whole variable domain GAGVSQSPRYKVTKRGQDVALRCDPISGHVSLYWYRQALGQGPEFLTYFNYEAQQDKSGLPNDRFSAERPEGSISTLTIQRTEQRDSAMYRCASSSLAGASYNEQFFGPGTRLTVL.